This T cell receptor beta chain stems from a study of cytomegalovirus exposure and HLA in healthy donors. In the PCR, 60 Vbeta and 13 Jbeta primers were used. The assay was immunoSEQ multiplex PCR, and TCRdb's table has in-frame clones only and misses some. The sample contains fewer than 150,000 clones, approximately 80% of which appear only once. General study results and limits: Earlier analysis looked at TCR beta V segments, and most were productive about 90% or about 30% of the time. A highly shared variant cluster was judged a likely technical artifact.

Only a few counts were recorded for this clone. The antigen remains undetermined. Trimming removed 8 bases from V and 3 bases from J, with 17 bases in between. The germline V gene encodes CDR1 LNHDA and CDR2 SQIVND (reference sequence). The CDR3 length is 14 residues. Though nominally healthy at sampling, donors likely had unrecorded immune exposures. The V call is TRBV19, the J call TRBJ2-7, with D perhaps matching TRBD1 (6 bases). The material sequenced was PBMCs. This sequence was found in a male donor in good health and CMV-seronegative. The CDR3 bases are TGTGCCAGTCGCGCGACAGGCGATTTCTACGAGCAGTACTTC. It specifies CASRATGDFYEQYF.